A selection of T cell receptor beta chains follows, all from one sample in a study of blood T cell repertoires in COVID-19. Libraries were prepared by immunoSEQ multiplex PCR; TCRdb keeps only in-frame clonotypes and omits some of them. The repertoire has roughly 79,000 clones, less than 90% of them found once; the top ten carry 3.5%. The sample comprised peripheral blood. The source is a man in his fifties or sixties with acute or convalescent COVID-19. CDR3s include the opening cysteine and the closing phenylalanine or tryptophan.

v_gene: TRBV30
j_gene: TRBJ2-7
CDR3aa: CAWSARLEQYF

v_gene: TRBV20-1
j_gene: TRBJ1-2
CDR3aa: CQGWNYGYTF

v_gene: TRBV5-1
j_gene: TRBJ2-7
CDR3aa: CASSVGDLYEQYF

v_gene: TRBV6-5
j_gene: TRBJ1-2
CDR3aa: CASSYSPGSNYGYTF

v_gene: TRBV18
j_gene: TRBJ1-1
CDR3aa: CASSGQTTEAFF

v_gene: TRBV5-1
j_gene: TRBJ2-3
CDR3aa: CASTRTSGGAMTDTQYF

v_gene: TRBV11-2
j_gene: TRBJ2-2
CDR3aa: CASSLQDLYTGELFF

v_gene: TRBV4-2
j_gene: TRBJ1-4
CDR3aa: CASSYPGGSEKLFF

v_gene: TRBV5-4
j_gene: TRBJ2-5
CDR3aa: CASSPDRGLQETQYF

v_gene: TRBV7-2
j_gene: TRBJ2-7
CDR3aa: CASSLGGLAGDEQYF

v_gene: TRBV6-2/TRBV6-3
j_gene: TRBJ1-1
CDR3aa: CASSSLSVLEAFF

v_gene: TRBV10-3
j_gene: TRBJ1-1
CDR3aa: CAISRQGENTEAFF

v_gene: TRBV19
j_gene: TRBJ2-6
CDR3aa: CASSMWSSGANVLTF

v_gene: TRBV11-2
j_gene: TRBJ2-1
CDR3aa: CASSPREGGFGEQFF

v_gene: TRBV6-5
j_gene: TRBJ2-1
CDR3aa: CASSYSSDNEQFF

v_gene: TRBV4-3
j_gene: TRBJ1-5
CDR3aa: CASSQDRGNQPQHF

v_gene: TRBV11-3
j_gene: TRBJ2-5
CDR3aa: CASSPGLAGTLETQYF

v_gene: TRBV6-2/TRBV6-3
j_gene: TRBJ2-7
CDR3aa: CASSGSPLYEQYF

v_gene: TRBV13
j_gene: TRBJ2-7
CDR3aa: CASSSWGQGVYEQYF

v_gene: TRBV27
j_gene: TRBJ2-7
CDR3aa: CASSFGTDSYEQYF

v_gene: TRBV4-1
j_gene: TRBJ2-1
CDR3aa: CASSTPSGRPEVDEQFF

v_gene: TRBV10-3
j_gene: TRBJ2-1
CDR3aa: CATSAPERGGGNEQFF

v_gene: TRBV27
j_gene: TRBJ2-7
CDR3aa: CASRTLGGDEQYF

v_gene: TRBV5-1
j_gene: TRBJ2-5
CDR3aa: CASSLGVRLAGAGETQYF

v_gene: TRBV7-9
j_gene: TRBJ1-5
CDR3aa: CASSFGTGNQPQHF

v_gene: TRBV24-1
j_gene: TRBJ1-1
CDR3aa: CATRMGGGSTEAFF

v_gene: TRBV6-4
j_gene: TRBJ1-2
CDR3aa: CASSDPDRGFYGYTF

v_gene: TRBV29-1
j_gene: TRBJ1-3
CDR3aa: CSVDAGNTIYF

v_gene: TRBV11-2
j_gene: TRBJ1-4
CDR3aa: CASSLVAAHRDEKLFF

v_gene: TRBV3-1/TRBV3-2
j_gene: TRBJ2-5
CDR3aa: CASSQAPLGQKETQYF

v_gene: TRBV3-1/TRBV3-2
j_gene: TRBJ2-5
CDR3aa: CASTLTGGWVETQYF

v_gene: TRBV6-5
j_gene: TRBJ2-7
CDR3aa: CASSPTGGHHQYF

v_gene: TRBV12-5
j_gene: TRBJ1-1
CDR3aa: CASGWTTGGVNTEAFF

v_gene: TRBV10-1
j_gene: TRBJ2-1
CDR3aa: CASGREAGVGEQFF

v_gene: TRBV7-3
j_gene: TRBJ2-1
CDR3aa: CASSSGQGLYNEQFF

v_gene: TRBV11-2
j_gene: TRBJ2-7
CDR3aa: CASSLGLYYEQYF

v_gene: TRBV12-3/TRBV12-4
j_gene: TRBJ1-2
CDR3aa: CASIGTASNGYTF

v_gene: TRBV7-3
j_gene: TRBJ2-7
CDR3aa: CASSPSSGGAYEQYF

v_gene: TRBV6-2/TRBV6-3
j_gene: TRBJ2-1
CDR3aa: CASSYGLAGGEGQFF

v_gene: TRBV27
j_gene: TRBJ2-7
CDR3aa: CASKKIPRDYEQYF

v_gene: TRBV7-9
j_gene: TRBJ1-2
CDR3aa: CASSLVGTGYGYTF

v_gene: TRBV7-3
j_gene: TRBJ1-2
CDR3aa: CASSPGTGSHGYTF

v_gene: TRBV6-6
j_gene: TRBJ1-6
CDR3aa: CASSRAPAGESPLHF

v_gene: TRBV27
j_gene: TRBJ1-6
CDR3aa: CASSQTTAVASPLHF

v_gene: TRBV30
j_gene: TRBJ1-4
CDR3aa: CAWKDWGPTNEKLFF

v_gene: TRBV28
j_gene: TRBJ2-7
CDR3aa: CASTRAGARVVEQYF